These 28 T cell receptor beta chains share one sample of origin, sequenced in a study of blood T cell repertoires in COVID-19. The table came from immunoSEQ multiplex PCR; TCRdb's copy has only in-frame clones and leaves some out. The repertoire holds more than 250,000 clones, with about nine tenths as singletons. The sequenced sample consisted of peripheral blood. Source of these receptors: a woman aged 25 to 39 with COVID-19, enrolled during active disease.

This clone was counted once. V and J are TRBV7-9 and TRBJ1-3, with D possibly matching TRBD1 (6 bases). The ends were cut back, 3 bases at V and 4 bases at J, with 13 bases in the middle. The CDR3 contains 15 residues. Germline lookup yields CDR1 SEHNR and CDR2 FQNEAQ (reference sequence). In DNA form, the CDR3 reads TGTGCCAGCAGCTTGACAGGAGCTGCCGGAAACACCATATATTTT. Its protein product is CASSLTGAAGNTIYF.

J is TRBJ1-2 and V is TRBV2, with no clear D. CDR1 SNHLY and CDR2 FYNNEI come from the germline V gene. The CDR3 extends over 14 amino acids. The V end lost 1 base, the J end lost 4 bases, and 10 bases lay between the germline ends. The DNA for the CDR3 is TGTGCCAGCAGTGAAGTAGCATCTACCTATGGCTACACCTTC. It encodes CASSEVASTYGYTF.

This chain links TRBV18 with TRBJ1-1, with D uncertain. This CDR3 contains 17 residues. Germline lookup yields CDR1 KGHSH and CDR2 LQKENI. Deletions cut 6 bases from V and 1 base from J, with 21 bases between. This CDR3 is CASSALRGPPENTEAFF. The CDR3 DNA reads TGTGCCAGCTCGGCCCTTCGAGGTCCGCCCGAGAACACTGAAGCTTTCTTT.

The V and J genes are TRBV5-5 and TRBJ1-5; D call uncertain. Germline CDR1 and CDR2: SGHKS and YYEKEE (reference sequence). The V and J ends lost 3 bases and 3 bases respectively, with 7 bases between them. The CDR3 is made up of 13 amino acids. The CDR3 nucleotides are TGTGCCAGCAGCTCCGACTCCAATCAGCCCCAGCATTTT. Protein: CASSSDSNQPQHF. The full variable domain, with the rest looked up from reference TRBV5-5 and TRBJ1-5, is DAGVTQSPTHLIKTRGQQVTLRCSPISGHKSVSWYQQVLGQGPQFIFQYYEKEERGRGNFPDRFSARQFPNYSSELNVNALLLGDSALYLCASSSDSNQPQHFGDGTRLSIL.

The gene calls are TRBV4-3 and TRBJ2-3, with TRBD2 matching over 8 bases. This CDR3 comprises 15 residues. V shed 4 bases and J 1 base; nucleotides not matched to a gene: 4. Germline assignment: CDR1 LGHNA and CDR2 YSLEER. The CDR3 DNA reads TGCGCCAGCAGCCCCGGGGGGGCGGGCACAGATACGCAGTATTTT. Protein product: CASSPGGAGTDTQYF.

V is TRBV11-3 and J is TRBJ2-5; TRBD2 is a possible D gene (6 bases). Per germline, CDR1 SGHNT and CDR2 YENEEA. The ends were cut back, 0 bases at V and 4 bases at J, with 9 bases in the middle. The CDR3 is 14 residues long. This chain's CDR3 is CASSLDREAETQYF. CDR3 nucleotides: TGTGCCAGCAGCTTAGACAGGGAGGCAGAGACCCAGTACTTC.

The rearrangement joins TRBV4-3 to TRBJ2-3; 10 bases align to TRBD2. The CDR3 covers 19 residues. Germline lookup yields CDR1 LGHNA and CDR2 YSLEER. The J segment lost 0 bases and the V segment lost 4 bases, leaving 13 bases of the junction unmatched. The CDR3 loop reads CASSPQRGGRWSSTDTQYF. CDR3 DNA: TGCGCCAGCAGCCCACAGCGGGGGGGTAGGTGGTCTAGCACAGATACGCAGTATTTT.

This sequence joins TRBV19 and TRBJ1-3; D perhaps matches TRBD1 (6 bases). The V end lost 3 bases, the J end lost 0 bases, and 9 bases lay between the germline ends. This CDR3 has 15 residues. Germline loops: CDR1 LNHDA, CDR2 SQIVND (reference sequence). The DNA of the CDR3 is TGTGCCAGTAGTATGGACAGTGGCTCTGGAAACACCATATATTTT. It codes for CASSMDSGSGNTIYF.

The DNA for the CDR3 is TGTGCCAGTAGTCCTAGCGGGGGGGTTTTAAATGAGCAGTTCTTC. It encodes CASSPSGGVLNEQFF. V is TRBV19 and J is TRBJ2-1, with 12 bases matching TRBD2. Unmatched junction bases numbered 6, after V lost 5 bases and J lost 7 bases. CDR3 length equals 15 residues. CDR1 and CDR2 (germline): LNHDA, SQIVND (reference sequence).

CDR3 DNA sequence: TGTGCCAGCAGTCTCGGCGGACTAGCGGGAGAGAATGAGCAGTTCTTC. The encoded protein is CASSLGGLAGENEQFF. The chain employs TRBV6-2 or TRBV6-3 and TRBJ2-1, with TRBD2 matching 13 bases. CDR3 size: 16 residues. The V and J ends lost 5 bases and 7 bases, in that order; junction bases with no gene match: 8. Per the germline V gene, CDR1 is MNHEY and CDR2 is SVGEGT.

This clone was counted a few times. This rearrangement joins TRBV7-9 to TRBJ1-2; D gene ambiguous. The CDR3 sequence is 12 residues long. CDR1 is SEHNR, CDR2 FQNEAQ, per germline (reference sequence). Trimming removed 4 bases from V and 4 bases from J, with 7 bases in between. The CDR3 is CASSSESYGYTF. The CDR3 nucleotides read TGTGCCAGCAGCTCCGAGTCCTATGGCTACACCTTC.

V usage is TRBV3-1 (or the pseudogene TRBV3-2) and J usage is TRBJ2-1, with 13 bases fitting TRBD2. Trimming cost V 6 bases and J 12 bases; bases outside gene matches: 14. Germline CDR1 is LGHDT and CDR2 is YNNKEL (reference sequence). This CDR3 spans 16 amino acids. CDR3 bases: TGTGCCAGCAGTCTCGGACTAGCGGGGGCCGGGGGTGTGCAGTTCTTC. It specifies CASSLGLAGAGGVQFF.

This sequence joins TRBV4-2 and TRBJ2-3; TRBD2 matches at 8 bases. CDR1 is LGHNA, CDR2 YNFKEQ, per germline. The length of the CDR3 is 18 residues. J gave up 4 bases and V 0 bases, and 12 bases lay outside the gene matches. The CDR3 nucleotides are TGTGCCAGCAGCCAAGATACCCAAGGTAGCGGGGTGGCAGATACGCAGTATTTT. This gives the protein CASSQDTQGSGVADTQYF.

The V and J genes are TRBV10-3 and TRBJ1-4; maybe TRBD1 (6 bases). Trimming took off 0 bases at V and 8 bases at J, with 19 bases between the two ends. Per the germline V gene, CDR1 is ENHRY and CDR2 is SYGVKD. This CDR3 contains 17 residues. CDR3 nucleotide sequence: TGTGCCATCAGTGAGTCCCCATTACAGGGATCTGGGGAAAAACTGTTTTTT. Protein sequence: CAISESPLQGSGEKLFF.

This sequence joins TRBV29-1 and TRBJ2-7; TRBD1 is a possible D gene (6 bases). V was shortened by 3 bases and J by 0 bases, with 15 bases between the two germline ends. Looked up from germline, CDR1 is SQVTM and CDR2 is ANQGSEA. There are 15 residues in the CDR3. In DNA, the CDR3 is TGCAGCGTTGAGATAATTGGACAGCTCTCCTACGAGCAGTACTTC. As protein: CSVEIIGQLSYEQYF.

The count of this clone is one. This sequence joins TRBV6-6 and TRBJ2-7, with TRBD1 identical over 8 bases. Germline V CDR1 and CDR2: MNHNY, SVGAGI (reference sequence). There are 15 residues in the CDR3. V trimming: 1 base; J trimming: 2 bases; junction bases outside the gene matches: 4. CDR3 DNA: TGTGCCAGCAGTTACTTGGGACAGGACCCCTACGAGCAGTACTTC. Its protein is CASSYLGQDPYEQYF.

This clone was detected once. This chain joins TRBV9 and TRBJ1-6, with D tentatively TRBD1 (6 bases). Trimming shortened V by 3 bases and J by 10 bases, and 14 bases separated the two germline ends. The germline gives CDR1 SGDLS, CDR2 YYNGEE. CDR3 length: 14 amino acids. DNA of the CDR3: TGTGCCAGCAGCGGGGGGGGCTTGTGGTCACCCCTCCACTTT. The encoded protein is CASSGGGLWSPLHF.

This chain links TRBV19 with TRBJ1-2; no firm D call. Germline loops: CDR1 LNHDA, CDR2 SQIVND (reference sequence). The germline V and J ends were trimmed by 7 bases and 4 bases, with 19 bases remaining between them. The CDR3 is made up of 15 amino acids. This CDR3 reads CASTGSLREVYGYTF. In DNA, the CDR3 is TGTGCCAGTACCGGGTCCCTGCGGGAAGTCTATGGCTACACCTTC.

The CDR3 loop is CASGRRETQYF. CDR3 DNA sequence: TGTGCCAGCGGCAGGAGGGAGACCCAGTACTTC. The V gene is TRBV6-5, the J gene TRBJ2-5, with D possibly matching TRBD2 (5 bases). The CDR3 is 11 amino acids. Germline CDR1 MNHEY, CDR2 SVGAGI. V was cut by 8 bases and J by 5 bases, with 9 bases left in between.

The chain joins TRBV10-3 to TRBJ1-2; unclear D gene. Germline CDR1 is ENHRY and CDR2 is SYGVKD. With 4 bases removed from V and 7 bases from J, the gap between germline ends came to 13 bases. The CDR3 runs 13 residues. The CDR3 DNA is TGTGCCATCAGTGGGCCGCCTAGGAGTGGCTACACCTTC. Translated: CAISGPPRSGYTF.

The rearrangement joins TRBV6-5 to TRBJ1-2, with 7 positions matching TRBD1. The germline gives CDR1 MNHEY, CDR2 SVGAGI. The J segment lost 3 bases and the V segment lost 5 bases, leaving 3 bases of the junction unmatched. This CDR3 is 13 amino acids long. The DNA of the CDR3 is TGTGCCAGCAGTATTACAGGGGACTATGGCTACACCTTC. This sequence encodes CASSITGDYGYTF.

This clone has a handful of counts. V and J are TRBV27 and TRBJ1-1; D remains ambiguous. Trimming pared 3 bases from V and 3 bases from J, leaving 8 bases between. CDR1 is MNHEY and CDR2 is SMNVEV in the germline V gene (reference sequence). This CDR3 is 13 amino acids long. CDR3 sequence (DNA): TGTGCCAGCAGTTTGAGCGATTACACTGAAGCTTTCTTT. Protein product: CASSLSDYTEAFF.

The rearrangement links TRBV19 to TRBJ1-6, with 9 bases lining up with TRBD1. Germline CDR1 and CDR2: LNHDA and SQIVND (reference sequence). The J segment lost 9 bases and the V segment lost 4 bases, leaving 7 bases of the junction unmatched. CDR3 length: 15 amino acids. The CDR3 loop reads CASSTGQGRGSPLHF. CDR3 in DNA: TGTGCCAGTAGTACCGGACAGGGGAGGGGTTCACCCCTCCACTTT.

The rearrangement uses TRBV6-5 and TRBJ1-3, with TRBD1 matching over 10 bases. CDR1 is MNHEY, CDR2 SVGAGI, per germline. V was pared by 4 bases and J by 8 bases, with 8 bases of the junction left unmatched. The CDR3 runs to 15 residues. The CDR3: CASSFRDRGGYTIYF. Written as DNA, the CDR3 is TGTGCCAGCAGTTTCCGGGACAGGGGAGGGTACACCATATATTTT.

The chain uses TRBV15 and TRBJ2-5; TRBD2 aligns across 8 bases. CDR1 and CDR2 (germline): LNHNV, YYDKDF (reference sequence). The CDR3 contains 17 residues. V gave up 1 base and J gave up 5 bases; unmatched junction bases: 12. The CDR3: CATSRVQIWQRGETQYF. The CDR3 DNA is TGTGCCACCAGCAGAGTGCAGATATGGCAGCGGGGGGAGACCCAGTACTTC.

The V call is TRBV27, the J call TRBJ2-5, with 14 positions matching TRBD2. CDR1 is MNHEY and CDR2 is SMNVEV in the germline V gene (reference sequence). The V and J ends lost 6 bases and 5 bases, in that order; junction bases with no gene match: 17. The CDR3 has 19 amino acids. CDR3 DNA: TGTGCCAGCAGCCCCTCCGGACTAGCGGGGGGACTGAGGGGGGAGACCCAGTACTTC. This gives the protein CASSPSGLAGGLRGETQYF.

The chain couples TRBV7-7 to TRBJ2-5; possibly TRBD2 for D (5 bases). The V and J ends lost 5 bases and 5 bases respectively, with 15 bases between them. There are 14 residues in the CDR3. From germline, CDR1 is SSHAT and CDR2 FNYEAQ (reference sequence). The CDR3 reads CASSRSGGRETQYF. The DNA for the CDR3 is TGTGCCAGCAGCCGCTCCGGCGGGCGTGAGACCCAGTACTTC.

This clone showed up just a few times. The chain combines TRBV3-1 (or the pseudogene TRBV3-2) with TRBJ1-1; D is ambiguous. The V end was cut by 6 bases, the J end by 3 bases, with 17 bases between. The length of the CDR3 is 15 residues. Germline CDR1 and CDR2: LGHDT and YNNKEL (reference sequence). The CDR3 sequence: CASSTKSRRDTEAFF. In DNA form, the CDR3 reads TGTGCCAGCAGTACTAAGAGTAGGAGAGACACTGAAGCTTTCTTT.